Given below is one T cell receptor (beta chain) in context. No antigen is known for it. The input lacks base qualities; no much larger clone sits a single base away. This sample stems from a study of blood T cell repertoires in COVID-19 (dated by TCRdb to the early 2020s). For the study in its entirety: Samples covering the acute and convalescent phases of COVID-19 were provided by collaborators in the United States, Italy and Spain. The prospective study material was composed of cDNA or gDNA derived from T cells, B-cell-depleted T cells, or PBMCs. The dataset comprised deeply sampled blood TCRbeta repertoires from subjects exposed to, actively infected with, or recovered from COVID-19. The repertoires were made available in a free public database intended to serve as a resource for research on the immune response to SARS-CoV-2. Samples were obtained from the ongoing ImmuneRACE study (first 160 participants) and from about 1,300 subjects provided by 6 global collaborators. The sample metadata nearly always contained a de-identified subject ID, COVID-19 status, age in years and sex. Where available, HLA class I and class II types were obtained from metadata supplied by the sample provider rather than from assay-based typing. Study-level results and caveats: Clinical and demographic metadata were provided uncurated, with the amount varying by source and participant.

Here V drops 5 bases and J drops 9 bases, and the junction holds 13 bases not matched to any gene. From the cysteine up to the phenylalanine, the CDR3 has a length of 16 residues. Only the CDR3 part of the read is kept: 48 bases, read in frame from the first base. Looking up the germline V gene yields CDR1 MNHEY and CDR2 SVGEGT. TCRbeta CDR3 regions were amplified from genomic DNA by means of the immunoSEQ Assay, a bias-controlled multiplex PCR. The paper's processing steps were these. Within the assay, amplification of reference gene primers was used to estimate how many nucleated cells each sample contained. To quantify the absolute abundance of each unique TCRbeta CDR3 rearrangement, sequence reads were collapsed and filtered. For each sample, productive Simpson clonality was calculated as the square root of Simpson's diversity index over productive rearrangements. In TCRdb, the immuneACCESS table is reduced to in-frame sequences with V and J assigned. These tables do not hold every clone; where another copy was compared, an unresolved V gene accounts for under half, and the others remain unexplained. For V, J and clone size, that table is used; D and trimming come from the DNA. The sample contains under 200,000 clones, roughly 75% of them found a single time. The ten largest clones add up to 6.5% of the sample.

Collaborating institutions collected whole blood in K2EDTA tubes following their own protocols. Collaborator samples were shipped for TCRbeta analysis as frozen whole blood, isolated PBMCs, or DNA extracted from either sample type. Sequenced: peripheral blood. This chain is built from TRBV6-2 or TRBV6-3 and TRBJ2-5, and TRBD2 matches 12 of the central bases. The receptor was derived from a man between 65 and 85 years old with active or convalescent COVID-19. The CDR3 reads as follows: CASSPLAGGLSGSQYF. Read as DNA, the sequence is TGTGCCAGCAGTCCACTAGCGGGGGGACTTAGCGGGTCCCAGTACTTC.